A single sample is the source of the 5 T cell receptor beta chains below, sequenced in a study of blood T cell repertoires in COVID-19. TCRdb's copy holds only in-frame clones and misses some; the assay was immunoSEQ multiplex PCR. This table holds about 260,000 clones, about 89% found once. Sample: peripheral blood. The source of these receptors is a man aged 35-49 years who had recovered from COVID-19.

The chain employs TRBV11-2 and TRBJ2-7; 11 nucleotides match TRBD2. Trimming cost V 5 bases and J 6 bases; bases outside gene matches: 6. The CDR3 extends over 14 amino acids. Germline lookup yields CDR1 SGHAT and CDR2 FQNNGV. The CDR3 region is CASSRTGTSGEQYF. For the CDR3, the DNA is TGTGCCAGCAGCCGCACCGGGACTAGCGGCGAGCAGTACTTC.

This chain links TRBV12-5 with TRBJ2-1; no reliable D call. Germline V gives CDR1 LGHNT, CDR2 FRNRAP. V was clipped by 1 base and J by 7 bases, with 11 bases between them. The CDR3 is 14 amino acids. This CDR3 is CASGLDSPWNEQFF. CDR3 nucleotides: TGTGCTAGTGGTTTGGACAGTCCTTGGAATGAGCAGTTCTTC. The full variable domain, with the rest looked up from reference TRBV12-5 and TRBJ2-1, is DARVTQTPRHKVTEMGQEVTMRCQPILGHNTVFWYRQTMMQGLELLAYFRNRAPLDDSGMPKDRFSAEMPDATLATLKIQPSEPRDSAVYFCASGLDSPWNEQFFGPGTRLTVL.

This chain uses TRBV5-4 with TRBJ2-3; 13 bases fit TRBD2. This CDR3 contains 17 residues. CDR1 SGHNT and CDR2 YYREEE come from the germline V gene (reference sequence). J was trimmed by 5 bases and V by 3 bases; bases with no gene match: 9. The CDR3 is CASSSSTSGGLKDTQYF. The CDR3 region has the DNA TGTGCCAGCAGCTCCTCGACTAGCGGGGGGTTAAAAGATACGCAGTATTTT.

The chain is built from TRBV2 and TRBJ2-1; the match to TRBD2 covers 7 bases. The CDR3 consists of 17 residues. Germline lookup yields CDR1 SNHLY and CDR2 FYNNEI. V gave up 8 bases and J gave up 2 bases; unmatched junction bases: 15. This CDR3 is CASRGGTINYPYNEQFF. The CDR3 nucleotides read TGTGCCAGCCGCGGAGGGACTATAAATTACCCCTACAATGAGCAGTTCTTC.

The chain combines TRBV11-3 with TRBJ1-1; D unresolved. CDR3 length: 15 residues. The germline gives CDR1 SGHNT, CDR2 YENEEA. V lost 7 bases, J lost 3 bases, and 18 bases lay in between. The CDR3 bases are TGTGCCAGCACCTACGACCGGCGCGGGGACACTGAAGCTTTCTTT. This gives the protein CASTYDRRGDTEAFF.